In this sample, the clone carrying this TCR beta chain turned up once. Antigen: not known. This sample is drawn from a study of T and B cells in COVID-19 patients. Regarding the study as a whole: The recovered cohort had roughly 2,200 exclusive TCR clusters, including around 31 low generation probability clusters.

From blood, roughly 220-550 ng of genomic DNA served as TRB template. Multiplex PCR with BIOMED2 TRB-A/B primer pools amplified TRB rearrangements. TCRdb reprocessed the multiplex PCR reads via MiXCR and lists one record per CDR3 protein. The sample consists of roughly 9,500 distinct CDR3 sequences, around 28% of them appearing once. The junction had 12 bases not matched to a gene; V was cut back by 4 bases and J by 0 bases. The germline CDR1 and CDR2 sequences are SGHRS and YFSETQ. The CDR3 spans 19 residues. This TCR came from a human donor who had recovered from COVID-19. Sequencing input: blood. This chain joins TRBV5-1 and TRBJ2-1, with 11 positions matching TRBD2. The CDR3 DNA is TGCGCCAGCAGCCCGGGGACTAGCGGAGCCCTCAGCTCCTACAATGAGCAGTTCTTC. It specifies CASSPGTSGALSSYNEQFF.